The 12 T cell receptor beta chains presented below share a single source sample, sequenced in a study of blood T cell repertoires in COVID-19. Sequenced by immunoSEQ multiplex PCR; TCRdb stores in-frame clones only, minus some. In the table there are under 200,000 clones, 60% to 85% of which are singletons. The sequenced material came from peripheral blood. Receptors were obtained from a man aged 55 to 70 with acute or convalescent COVID-19.

The chain uses TRBV29-1 and TRBJ1-1; the match to TRBD1 covers 7 bases. The germline gives CDR1 SQVTM, CDR2 ANQGSEA. Trimming removed 5 bases from V and 1 base from J; junction bases left unmatched: 16. CDR3 length: 17 residues. The CDR3 nucleotides are TGCAGCGTTCGTCAGGTGGCAGGGGGAACCCGGAACACTGAAGCTTTCTTT. Protein product: CSVRQVAGGTRNTEAFF.

The chain recombines TRBV6-5 with TRBJ2-7; D is perhaps TRBD2 (6 bases). Germline loops: CDR1 MNHEY, CDR2 SVGAGI. This CDR3 has 15 amino acids. V dropped 0 bases and J dropped 4 bases, with 13 bases sitting between them. CDR3 coding DNA: TGTGCCAGCAGTTACTCTACGGGACTCTTTTACGAGCAGTACTTC. It encodes CASSYSTGLFYEQYF.

The J gene is TRBJ2-7, the V gene TRBV7-9; possibly TRBD2 for D (6 bases). V was clipped by 3 bases and J by 4 bases, with 13 bases between them. Germline-derived CDR1 and CDR2 are SEHNR and FQNEAQ (reference sequence). This CDR3 is 14 amino acids long. The CDR3: CASSFGAGSYEQYF. The CDR3 DNA reads as TGTGCCAGCAGCTTTGGGGCGGGGTCTTACGAGCAGTACTTC. Together with reference TRBV7-9 and TRBJ2-7, the CDR3 gives the full variable domain: DTGVSQNPRHKITKRGQNVTFRCDPISEHNRLYWYRQTLGQGPEFLTYFQNEAQLEKSRLLSDRFSAERPKGSFSTLEIQRTEQGDSAMYLCASSFGAGSYEQYFGPGTRLTVT.

V is TRBV7-9 and J is TRBJ1-6; 8 bases are shared with TRBD1. Germline values: CDR1 SEHNR, CDR2 FQNEAQ (reference sequence). J lost 6 bases, V lost 0 bases, and 10 bases had no gene match. The CDR3 is 18 residues long. CDR3 sequence: CASSLALGRGQGNSPLHF. CDR3 DNA: TGTGCCAGCAGCTTAGCGCTTGGGAGAGGACAGGGTAATTCACCCCTCCACTTT.

The chain couples TRBV6-5 to TRBJ1-2, with a possible D match to TRBD1 (6 bases). Trimming took 10 bases from V and 8 from J, leaving 11 bases between them. Germline-derived CDR1 and CDR2 are MNHEY and SVGAGI. This CDR3 has 10 amino acids. The CDR3 region is CATLTGGYTF. The CDR3 DNA reads as TGTGCCACACTGACAGGAGGCTACACCTTC.

The V and J genes are TRBV19 and TRBJ2-5; 9 bases fit TRBD2. The trim removed 6 bases at V and 4 bases at J, leaving 9 bases unmatched. CDR1 LNHDA and CDR2 SQIVND come from the germline V gene (reference sequence). There are 15 residues in the CDR3. The CDR3 here is CASRPSGEVGETQYF. Written as DNA, the CDR3 is TGTGCCAGTAGGCCTAGCGGGGAGGTAGGAGAGACCCAGTACTTC.

The CDR3 region is CASRAGTGGSAEAFF. The CDR3 DNA reads TGTGCCAGCAGGGCCGGGACAGGGGGATCGGCAGAAGCTTTCTTT. This chain connects TRBV6-6 to TRBJ1-1; 11 bases are a match to TRBD1. After removal of 6 bases from V and 8 bases from J, the junction contained 11 bases not matched to a gene. This CDR3 region has 15 residues. Germline lookup yields CDR1 MNHNY and CDR2 SVGAGI (reference sequence).

The V and J genes are TRBV29-1 and TRBJ1-2; 11 bases map to TRBD1. The CDR3 is made up of 12 amino acids. V shed 7 bases and J 5 bases; nucleotides not matched to a gene: 3. Germline CDR1 reads SQVTM; CDR2 reads ANQGSEA. The CDR3 DNA reads as TGCAGCGCTCGGGACAGGGGGTATGGCTACACCTTC. This gives the protein CSARDRGYGYTF. The complete variable domain, with remaining parts taken from reference TRBV29-1 and TRBJ1-2, reads SAVISQKPSRDICQRGTSLTIQCQVDSQVTMMFWYRQQPGQSLTLIATANQGSEATYESGFVIDKFPISRPNLTFSTLTVSNMSPEDSSIYLCSARDRGYGYTFGSGTRLTVV.

This clone appeared a single time. The rearrangement uses TRBV19 and TRBJ1-2, with D possibly being TRBD1 (5 bases). There are 13 residues in the CDR3. Trimming removed 2 bases at V and 7 bases at J, with 11 bases between. Germline V lookup: CDR1 LNHDA, CDR2 SQIVND (reference sequence). DNA of the CDR3: TGTGCCAGTAGTATATCCAGGGTCGGTGGCTACACCTTC. This gives the protein CASSISRVGGYTF.

This chain links TRBV11-2 with TRBJ2-1; 9 positions agree with TRBD2. V shed 3 bases, J shed 8 bases, and the junction held 14 bases outside the gene matches. The CDR3 covers 17 residues. The germline gives CDR1 SGHAT, CDR2 FQNNGV. CDR3 region: CASSFGGGGPLLHEQFF. CDR3 bases: TGTGCCAGCAGCTTTGGCGGGGGGGGTCCCCTCCTCCATGAGCAGTTCTTC. Full variable domain (remainder filled in from reference TRBV11-2 and TRBJ2-1): EAGVAQSPRYKIIEKRQSVAFWCNPISGHATLYWYQQILGQGPKLLIQFQNNGVVDDSQLPKDRFSAERLKGVDSTLKIQPAKLEDSAVYLCASSFGGGGPLLHEQFFGPGTRLTVL.

The rearrangement uses TRBV7-2 and TRBJ1-5; unclear D gene. The germline V and J ends were trimmed by 1 base and 0 bases, with 13 bases remaining between them. CDR3 length equals 17 residues. Germline lookup yields CDR1 SGHTA and CDR2 FQGNSA. CDR3 sequence: CASSLVGSAYSNQPQHF. Here the CDR3 DNA reads TGTGCCAGCAGCTTAGTCGGCAGCGCTTATAGCAATCAGCCCCAGCATTTT.

The chain has TRBV4-2 and TRBJ1-2; TRBD1 matches 7 bases. This CDR3 is 13 amino acids long. The germline gives CDR1 LGHNA, CDR2 YNFKEQ. Unmatched junction bases numbered 0, after V lost 1 base and J lost 4 bases. This CDR3 is CASSQGDSYGYTF. For the CDR3, the DNA is TGTGCCAGCAGCCAAGGGGACAGCTATGGCTACACCTTC.